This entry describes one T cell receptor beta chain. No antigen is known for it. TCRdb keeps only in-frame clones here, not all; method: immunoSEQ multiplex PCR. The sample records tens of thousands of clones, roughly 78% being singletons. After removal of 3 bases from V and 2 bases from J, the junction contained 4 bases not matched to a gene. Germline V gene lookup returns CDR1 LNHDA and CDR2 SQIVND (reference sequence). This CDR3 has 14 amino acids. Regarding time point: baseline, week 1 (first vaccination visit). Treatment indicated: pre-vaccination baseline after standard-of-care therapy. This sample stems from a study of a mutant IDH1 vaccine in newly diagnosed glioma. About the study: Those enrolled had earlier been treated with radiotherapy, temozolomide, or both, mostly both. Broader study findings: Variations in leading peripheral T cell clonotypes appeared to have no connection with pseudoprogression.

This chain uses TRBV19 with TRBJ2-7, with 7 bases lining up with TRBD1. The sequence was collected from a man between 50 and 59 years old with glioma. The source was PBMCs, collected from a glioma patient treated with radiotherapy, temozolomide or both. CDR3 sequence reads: CASSIPGQTYEQYF. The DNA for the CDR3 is TGTGCCAGTAGTATCCCGGGACAGACCTACGAGCAGTACTTC.